This T cell receptor (beta chain) originates from a study of blood T cells in healthy people across ages (dated by TCRdb to the mid-2010s). With regard to the full study: In model experiments, template switching captured roughly one uniquely barcoded TCR beta cDNA molecule for every two T cells. The study measured age-related changes in TCR beta repertoire diversity using deep sequencing normalized with unique cDNA molecular identifiers. To avoid experimental bias, donors of different ages were distributed randomly across sequencing lanes. Donors were grouped into four age groups: young (average roughly 17 years), middle-aged (roughly 40), aged (around 60) and long-lived (about 89). Using the same blood draw, the study looked at two additional independent replicas of 1 million unique cDNA reads for two donors, one aged 18 to 29 and the other aged 80 or older.

Via the germline V gene (reference sequence), CDR1 is DFQATT and CDR2 SNEGSKA. V is reduced by 5 bases and J by 0 bases, leaving a spacing of 12 bases between them. The CDR3 runs 14 residues from the cysteine to the phenylalanine. Solely the CDR3 DNA is kept, with 42 bases framed from the first base. General study outcomes and caveats: Estimates of total diversity based on one million sequenced T cells were regarded as lower bounds and as underestimates. Compared with the aged group, the long-lived group had more naive CD4+ T cells, fewer expanded clones and increased TCR diversity, a pattern suggesting age selection. Bulk unsorted PBMC profiling prevented conclusive comparison of naive and antigen-experienced compartments. Donor CMV infection status was unknown, potentially confounding age-related changes in expanded clonotypes. A strong correlation was found between observed TCR beta diversity and the percentage of naive T cells measured by flow cytometry. As age increased, observed TCR beta diversity per million T cells dropped in a roughly linear way, and a significant reduction was already evident by age about 40.

Library prep was done by 5' RACE. Sequencing was carried out with an Illumina HiSeq 2500. A second PCR of roughly 6 to 12 cycles was run with a J-beta primer mix and a sample-barcoded 5' primer. A unique molecular identifier was introduced onto each TCR beta cDNA molecule by a template-switch 5' adaptor carrying 12 random nucleotides. Each sample yielded at least 2.5 million CDR3-containing paired-end reads. All of the RNA was converted into first-strand cDNA using the Mint cDNA synthesis kit, with a TRBC-specific oligonucleotide serving as the primer. After uracil-DNA glycosylase treatment, a first 18-cycle PCR used universal primers M1SS and BC2_uni_R on all cDNA. The original pipeline was this. Each sample was normalized by randomly selecting 1 million high-quality reads, each carrying a distinct molecular identifier. Instead of being binned into consensus sequences, reads that shared molecular identifiers were thrown out. MiTCR, with a Q25 quality threshold and the strictest error-elimination algorithm, was used for CDR3 identification, clonotype clustering and error correction. A nonparametric unseen species model using Euler transformation provided a lower-bound estimate of total TCR beta diversity. TCRdb reanalyzed the raw reads on its own, using fastp at Q25 for trimming and MiXCR for clone calling, and kept in-frame beta chains. Merged by CDR3 protein, the rows form single entries marked with the most common genes and DNA. These V and J calls are TCRdb output, not the study's own analysis. The sample table records over 300,000 distinct CDR3 sequences; roughly half of these occur just once. Over 40% of the sample lies in the top ten.

Donors were around 37 systemically healthy Caucasian individuals from Russia aged roughly 6 to 95 years. Each donor gave 8.5 to 10 milliliters of peripheral blood, collected into EDTA-treated Vacutainer tubes. PBMCs were isolated by Ficoll-Paque density-gradient centrifugation, with at least 6 million obtained per sample. Total RNA, at least 6 micrograms per sample, was extracted from PBMCs with Trizol reagent. The percentages of naive CD45RAhigh/CD27high T cells were determined by flow cytometry on a PBMC aliquot from every donor. Remarks on this clonotype: Its cognate antigen has yet to be identified. The record has no base qualities; no much larger clone is one base away.

The material sequenced was blood. The TCR sequence derives from a man in his sixties in good health. The chain joins TRBV20-1 to TRBJ2-3; there is no confident call for the D gene. The DNA sequence is TGCAGTGCTGAGGTGGTTGAAAGCACAGATACGCAGTATTTT. Translation gives CSAEVVESTDTQYF.